The T cell receptor beta chain described here comes from a study of CD8 T cells in Susac syndrome. Study-level results: Regarding the TCR sequencing and HLA analysis, the study admitted that a relatively small number of individuals were involved.

TCR beta from blood CD8+ and CD4+ T cells was sequenced. Healthy donors were controls matched for age and sex. TEMRA cells were FACS-enriched and CD8+ and CD4+ T cells negatively isolated. As for this clonotype: The antigen remains unidentified.

RNA totalling about 0.45 to 1 ug underwent reverse transcription with random hexamers. TCRdb re-analysed the immunoSEQ multiplex PCR reads in MiXCR, keeping a single row per CDR3 protein. In the table there are 150,000 to 200,000 distinct CDR3 sequences, around 95% of which are singletons. From germline, CDR1 is SEHNR and CDR2 FQNEAQ (reference sequence). This CDR3 region has 16 residues. V was pared by 5 bases and J by 0 bases, with 15 bases between. This rearrangement joins TRBV7-9 to TRBJ2-3; D may correspond to TRBD1 or TRBD2 (5 bases each). The receptor was isolated from a human donor in good health. The sample comprised CD4+ T cells from PBMCs. The CDR3 DNA reads as TGTGCCAGCAGCCGAGGGGAAATTACTAGCACAGATACGCAGTATTTT. This sequence encodes CASSRGEITSTDTQYF. The full variable domain, in which reference TRBV7-9 and TRBJ2-3 provide the parts outside the CDR3, is DTGVSQNPRHKITKRGQNVTFRCDPISEHNRLYWYRQTLGQGPEFLTYFQNEAQLEKSRLLSDRFSAERPKGSFSTLEIQRTEQGDSAMYLCASSRGEITSTDTQYFGPGTRLTVL.